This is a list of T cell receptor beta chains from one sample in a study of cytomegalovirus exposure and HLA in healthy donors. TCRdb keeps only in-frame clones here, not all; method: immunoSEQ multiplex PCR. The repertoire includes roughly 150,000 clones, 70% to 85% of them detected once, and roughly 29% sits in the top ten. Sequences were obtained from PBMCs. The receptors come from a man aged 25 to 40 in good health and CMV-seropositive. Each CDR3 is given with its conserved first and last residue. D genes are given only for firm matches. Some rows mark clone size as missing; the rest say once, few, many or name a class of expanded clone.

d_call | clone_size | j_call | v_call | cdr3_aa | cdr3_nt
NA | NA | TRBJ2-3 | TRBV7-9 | CASSTAGYTDTQYF | TGTGCCAGCAGTACCGCGGGCTACACAGATACGCAGTATTTT
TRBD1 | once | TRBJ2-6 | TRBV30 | CAWRQGLLSGANVLTF | TGTGCCTGGAGACAGGGGCTTCTCTCTGGGGCCAACGTCCTGACTTTC
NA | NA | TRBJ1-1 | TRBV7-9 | CASSTGQNTEAFF | TGTGCCAGCAGCACGGGACAGAACACTGAAGCTTTCTTT
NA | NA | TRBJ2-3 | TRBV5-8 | CASSPSPGGSYTDTQYF | TGTGCCAGCAGCCCATCCCCCGGCGGGTCATACACAGATACGCAGTATTTT
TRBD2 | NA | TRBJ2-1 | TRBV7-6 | CASSLYPIAGGNGNEQFF | TGTGCCAGCAGCTTATACCCTATTGCGGGAGGGAATGGCAATGAGCAGTTCTTC
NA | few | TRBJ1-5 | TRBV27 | CASTSGGNQPQHF | TGTGCCAGCACCTCAGGGGGCAATCAGCCCCAGCATTTT
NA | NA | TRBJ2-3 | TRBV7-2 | CASKHPSTDTQYF | TGTGCCAGCAAGCACCCCAGCACAGATACGCAGTATTTT
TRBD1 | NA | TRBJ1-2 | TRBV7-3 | CASSSSGGGGYTF | TGTGCCAGCAGTTCATCAGGGGGAGGTGGCTACACCTTC
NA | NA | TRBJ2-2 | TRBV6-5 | CASSYVRNTGELFF | TGTGCCAGCAGTTACGTCCGGAACACCGGGGAGCTGTTTTTT
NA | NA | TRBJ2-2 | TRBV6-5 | CASSEDRITGELFF | TGTGCCAGCAGTGAAGACAGGATAACCGGGGAGCTGTTTTTT
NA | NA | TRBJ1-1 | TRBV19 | CASSNYRDAEAFF | TGTGCCAGTAGCAATTACAGGGACGCTGAAGCTTTCTTT
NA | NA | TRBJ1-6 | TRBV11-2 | CASRSGYNSPLHF | TGTGCCAGCAGGTCAGGTTATAATTCACCCCTCCACTTT
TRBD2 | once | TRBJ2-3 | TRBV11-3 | CASSRFSGGTTDTQYF | TGTGCCAGCAGCCGCTTTAGCGGGGGGACGACAGATACGCAGTATTTT
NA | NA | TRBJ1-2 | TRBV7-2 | CASSLATATPYGYTF | TGTGCCAGCAGCTTAGCCACAGCCACCCCCTATGGCTACACCTTC
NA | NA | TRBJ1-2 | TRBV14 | CASSPQAFNYGYTF | TGTGCCAGCAGCCCACAGGCTTTTAACTATGGCTACACCTTC
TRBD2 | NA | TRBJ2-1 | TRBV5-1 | CASSPRSLTSGGYNEQFF | TGCGCCAGCAGCCCCAGGTCCTTGACTAGCGGGGGATACAATGAGCAGTTCTTC
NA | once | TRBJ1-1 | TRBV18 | CASSVESYRVRNTEAFF | TGTGCCAGCTCAGTGGAAAGCTACAGGGTAAGGAACACTGAAGCTTTCTTT
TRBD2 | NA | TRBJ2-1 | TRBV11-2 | CASSDGGGLYNEQFF | TGTGCCAGCAGCGACGGCGGGGGGCTCTACAATGAGCAGTTCTTC
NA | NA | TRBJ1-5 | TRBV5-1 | CASSPAGGAGQPQHF | TGCGCCAGCAGCCCCGCCGGGGGGGCGGGCCAGCCCCAGCATTTT
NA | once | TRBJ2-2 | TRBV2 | CASVQQGWGTGELFF | TGTGCCAGCGTGCAGCAGGGGTGGGGCACCGGGGAGCTGTTTTTT
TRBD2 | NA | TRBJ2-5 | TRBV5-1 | CASSPDGGETQYF | TGCGCCAGCAGCCCGGACGGGGGGGAGACCCAGTACTTC
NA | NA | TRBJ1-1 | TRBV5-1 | CASSFGHTNTEAFF | TGCGCCAGCAGCTTCGGACATACGAACACTGAAGCTTTCTTT
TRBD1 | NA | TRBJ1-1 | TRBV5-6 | CASSRTGEVYTAFF | TGTGCCAGCAGCAGGACAGGGGAAGTCTATACAGCTTTCTTT
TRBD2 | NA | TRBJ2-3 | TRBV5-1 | CASSLGQRGGPGDTQYF | TGCGCCAGCAGCTTGGGTCAGCGGGGGGGCCCGGGAGATACGCAGTATTTT
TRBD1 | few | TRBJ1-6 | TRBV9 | CASSAGQGMNSPLHF | TGTGCCAGCAGCGCAGGACAGGGTATGAATTCACCCCTCCACTTT
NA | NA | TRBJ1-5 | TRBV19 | CASSETDDQPQHF | TGTGCCAGTAGTGAAACAGATGATCAGCCCCAGCATTTT
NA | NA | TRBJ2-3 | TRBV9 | CASSPRLTDTQYF | TGTGCCAGCAGCCCCCGACTCACAGATACGCAGTATTTT
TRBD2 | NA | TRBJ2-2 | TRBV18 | CASSPLGLADTGELFF | TGTGCCAGCTCACCATTGGGACTAGCGGACACCGGGGAGCTGTTTTTT
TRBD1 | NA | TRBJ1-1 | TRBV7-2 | CASSFPRDRGTEAFF | TGTGCCAGCAGCTTTCCTCGGGACAGGGGCACTGAAGCTTTCTTT
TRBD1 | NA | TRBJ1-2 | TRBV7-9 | CASSTRKTGQATGGYTF | TGTGCCAGCAGCACACGCAAGACTGGACAGGCCACCGGTGGCTACACCTTC
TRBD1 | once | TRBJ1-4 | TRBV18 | CASSHPWTGGAKLFF | TGTGCCAGCTCCCACCCCTGGACAGGGGGGGCAAAACTGTTTTTT
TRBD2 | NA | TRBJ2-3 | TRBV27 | CASSSGTSGVPSTDTQYF | TGTGCCAGCAGCTCCGGGACTAGCGGCGTACCTAGCACAGATACGCAGTATTTT
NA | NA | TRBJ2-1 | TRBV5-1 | CASSLTRISYNEQFF | TGCGCCAGCAGCTTGACCAGGATCTCCTACAATGAGCAGTTCTTC
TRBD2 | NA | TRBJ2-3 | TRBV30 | CAWKGQREGEMGDTQYF | TGTGCCTGGAAGGGCCAGCGGGAGGGCGAGATGGGAGATACGCAGTATTTT
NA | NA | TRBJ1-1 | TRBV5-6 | CASSLGSMNTEAFF | TGTGCCAGCAGCTTGGGGAGCATGAACACTGAAGCTTTCTTT
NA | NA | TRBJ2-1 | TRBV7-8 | CASSLRRADNEQFF | TGTGCCAGCAGCTTAAGGAGGGCGGACAATGAGCAGTTCTTC